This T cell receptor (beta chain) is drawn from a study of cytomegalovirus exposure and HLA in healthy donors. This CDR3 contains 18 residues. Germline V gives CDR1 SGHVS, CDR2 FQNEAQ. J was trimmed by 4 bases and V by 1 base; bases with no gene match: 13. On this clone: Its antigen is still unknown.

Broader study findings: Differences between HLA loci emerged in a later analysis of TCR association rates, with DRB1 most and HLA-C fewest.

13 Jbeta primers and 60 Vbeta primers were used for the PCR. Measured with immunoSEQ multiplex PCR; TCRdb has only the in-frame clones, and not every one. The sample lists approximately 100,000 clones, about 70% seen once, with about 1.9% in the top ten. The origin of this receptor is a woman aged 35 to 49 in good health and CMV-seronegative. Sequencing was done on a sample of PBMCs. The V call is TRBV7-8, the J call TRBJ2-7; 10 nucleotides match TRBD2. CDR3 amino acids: CASSLVILAGAGVYEQYF. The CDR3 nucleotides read TGTGCCAGCAGCTTAGTAATTCTAGCGGGAGCGGGGGTGTACGAGCAGTACTTC.